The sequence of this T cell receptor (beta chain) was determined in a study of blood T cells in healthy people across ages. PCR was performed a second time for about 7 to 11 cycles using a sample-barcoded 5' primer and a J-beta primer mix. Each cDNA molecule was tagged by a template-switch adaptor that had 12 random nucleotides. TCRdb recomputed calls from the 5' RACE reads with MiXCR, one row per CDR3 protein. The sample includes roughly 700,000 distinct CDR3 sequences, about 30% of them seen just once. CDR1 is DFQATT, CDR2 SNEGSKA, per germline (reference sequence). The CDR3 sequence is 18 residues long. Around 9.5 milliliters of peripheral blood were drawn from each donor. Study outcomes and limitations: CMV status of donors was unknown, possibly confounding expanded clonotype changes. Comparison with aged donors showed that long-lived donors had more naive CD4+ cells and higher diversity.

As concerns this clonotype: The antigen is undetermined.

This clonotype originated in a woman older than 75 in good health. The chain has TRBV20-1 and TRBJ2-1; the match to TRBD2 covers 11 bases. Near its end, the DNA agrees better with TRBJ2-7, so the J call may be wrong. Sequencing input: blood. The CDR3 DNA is TGCAGTGCTAGAGTGCTAGCGGGGGGCAGGAGCTCCTACAATCAGCAGTACTTC. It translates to CSARVLAGGRSSYNQQYF.